These 20 T cell receptor beta chains share one sample of origin, sequenced in a study of CD8 T cells in ankylosing spondylitis (dated by TCRdb to between 2016 and 2019). The antigens these receptors bind are not known. The library was produced with 5' RACE. TCRdb records Illumina HiSeq 2500 as the sequencer. In-frame beta chains were kept once TCRdb had trimmed the public reads at Q25 with fastp and called clones with MiXCR. When rows share a CDR3 protein, they turn into one entry using the most common DNA and genes. Within this sample are a few hundred thousand distinct CDR3 sequences, with 8% of them counted one time only. The top ten constitute about 14% of the sample. The study at large found these results: Blood from ankylosing spondylitis patients appeared to be characterized by a TCR beta motif made up of several highly homologous amino acid variants.

Material: blood, either unsorted or a sorted T cell fraction (not recorded which). All receptors derive from a male donor with ankylosing spondylitis.

The CDR3 sequence: CASSSLYGTNTGELFF. The CDR3 nucleotides read TGTGCCAGCAGCTCCCTTTACGGGACGAACACCGGGGAGCTGTTTTTT. The V gene is TRBV11-2, the J gene TRBJ2-2; a possible D gene is TRBD2 (5 bases). The V end was cut by 4 bases, the J end by 0 bases, with 12 bases between. Germline V gene sequence: CDR1 SGHAT, CDR2 FQNNGV. The CDR3 sequence is 16 residues long.

This clonotype was seen more than once but under ten times. The CDR3 protein is CASRKTGSYNEQFF. DNA of the CDR3: TGTGCCAGCCGAAAGACAGGGTCCTACAATGAGCAGTTCTTC. This sequence joins TRBV7-2 and TRBJ2-1, with 7 bases lining up with TRBD1. The CDR3 is 14 amino acids. From germline, CDR1 is SGHTA and CDR2 FQGNSA. V was clipped by 8 bases and J by 1 base; unmatched bases: 5.

The rearrangement joins TRBV5-6 to TRBJ2-7; possibly TRBD1 for D (8 bases). Trimming stripped 4 bases from V and 0 bases from J, with 17 bases between. CDR1 is SGHDT, CDR2 YYEEEE, per germline. The CDR3 is 16 amino acids. The CDR3 DNA reads TGTGCCAGCAGCAAAGACAGGGGACTATACTCCTACGAGCAGTACTTC. Amino acid sequence: CASSKDRGLYSYEQYF.

The chain carries TRBV6-5 and TRBJ2-1; TRBD1 matches at 9 bases. Trimming removed 0 bases from V and 2 bases from J; junction bases left unmatched: 8. The CDR3 runs 18 residues. The germline gives CDR1 MNHEY, CDR2 SVGAGI. CDR3 amino acids: CASSYSIWTGVTYNEQFF. The DNA for the CDR3 is TGTGCCAGCAGTTACTCGATATGGACAGGGGTTACCTACAATGAGCAGTTCTTC.

V usage is TRBV9 and J usage is TRBJ2-2, with 10 nucleotides matching TRBD1. V shed 4 bases, J shed 13 bases, and the junction held 10 bases outside the gene matches. CDR3 length equals 14 residues. Germline CDR1 reads SGDLS; CDR2 reads YYNGEE. CDR3 nucleotides: TGTGCCAGCAGCCCTTGGGACAGGGGAGAGACGCTGTTTTTT. Its protein product is CASSPWDRGETLFF. The full variable domain, rest sourced from reference TRBV9 and TRBJ2-2, is DSGVTQTPKHLITATGQRVTLRCSPRSGDLSVYWYQQSLDQGLQFLIQYYNGEERAKGNILERFSAQQFPDLHSELNLSSLELGDSALYFCASSPWDRGETLFFGEGSRLTVL.

This clonotype was detected a few times. J is TRBJ2-2 and V is TRBV2; D is unresolved. The CDR3 length is 15 residues. Per germline, CDR1 SNHLY and CDR2 FYNNEI. V was clipped by 3 bases and J by 4 bases, with 12 bases between them. CDR3: CASSEGAVITGELFF. The CDR3 DNA reads TGTGCCAGCAGTGAGGGCGCAGTTATCACCGGGGAGCTGTTTTTT.

This clonotype was seen at least ten times. The chain uses TRBV20-1 and TRBJ2-1, with TRBD2 identical over 10 bases. This CDR3 is built from 15 residues. Germline-derived CDR1 and CDR2 are DFQATT and SNEGSKA (reference sequence). Unmatched junction bases numbered 6, after V lost 0 bases and J lost 7 bases. The CDR3 reads CSARDGLAVTNEQFF. The CDR3 DNA is TGCAGTGCTAGAGACGGACTAGCGGTGACTAATGAGCAGTTCTTC.

This clonotype was seen repeatedly, ten times or more. The V gene is TRBV12-3 or TRBV12-4, the J gene TRBJ2-1; 11 nucleotides agree with TRBD2. CDR3 length: 14 amino acids. V dropped 5 bases and J dropped 9; count of bases not matched to a gene: 6. CDR3 amino acids: CASSASLAGGEQFF. The CDR3 DNA sequence: TGTGCCAGCAGTGCATCCCTAGCGGGAGGTGAGCAGTTCTTC.

This clonotype was seen more than once but under ten times. The rearrangement uses TRBV12-3 or TRBV12-4 and TRBJ2-3, with a possible D match to TRBD1 (6 bases). Trimming shortened V by 6 bases and J by 2 bases, and 12 bases separated the two germline ends. The CDR3 is 14 residues long. The CDR3 sequence is CASRDSGDTDTQYF. DNA for the CDR3: TGTGCCAGCAGGGACAGTGGAGACACAGATACGCAGTATTTT.

In nucleotides, the CDR3 is TGTGCCAGCAGGGGGGGGCGGAGCCAATACTACAATGAGCAGTTCTTC. It translates to CASRGGRSQYYNEQFF. The rearrangement uses TRBV2 and TRBJ2-1; possibly TRBD2 for D (7 bases). V lost 6 bases to trimming and J lost 3 bases, with 18 bases between them. This CDR3 has 16 amino acids. Germline CDR1 SNHLY, CDR2 FYNNEI.

CDR3 loop: CASSGRDSLVGQYF. The CDR3 DNA follows: TGCGCCAGCAGCGGCCGGGACAGTCTGGTCGGGCAGTACTTC. The chain uses TRBV5-1 and TRBJ2-7, with TRBD1 identical over 7 bases. The J segment lost 9 bases and the V segment lost 4 bases, leaving 13 bases of the junction unmatched. This CDR3 comprises 14 residues. Germline CDR1 and CDR2: SGHRS and YFSETQ.

Comments on this clonotype: Given a much more abundant clone one base away, this may be a read error. The chain combines TRBV4-3 with TRBJ1-4; D remains unclear. Deletions cut 1 base from V and 3 bases from J, with 15 bases between. Germline CDR1 LGHNA, CDR2 YSLEER. This CDR3 spans 17 amino acids. The CDR3: CASSQAVFAGANEKLFF. DNA for the CDR3: TGCGCCAGCAGCCAAGCGGTGTTTGCGGGAGCTAATGAAAAACTGTTTTTT.

The V call is TRBV9, the J call TRBJ2-1; 7 bases align to TRBD2. CDR3 length: 18 residues. With V trimmed by 0 bases and J by 2 bases, 11 bases remained unmatched. CDR1 and CDR2 (germline): SGDLS, YYNGEE. The CDR3 protein is CASSVDPLGSGAYNEQFF. For the CDR3, the DNA is TGTGCCAGCAGCGTAGATCCCCTGGGGAGCGGGGCCTACAATGAGCAGTTCTTC. The full variable domain, with the rest looked up from reference TRBV9 and TRBJ2-1, is DSGVTQTPKHLITATGQRVTLRCSPRSGDLSVYWYQQSLDQGLQFLIQYYNGEERAKGNILERFSAQQFPDLHSELNLSSLELGDSALYFCASSVDPLGSGAYNEQFFGPGTRLTVL.

The chain couples TRBV11-2 to TRBJ2-1; 10 bases align to TRBD2. The length of the CDR3 is 16 residues. Looked up from germline, CDR1 is SGHAT and CDR2 is FQNNGV. Trimming took 5 bases from V and 10 from J; bases not matched to a gene: 14. Here the CDR3 DNA reads TGTGCCAGCAGCCCAATAGGGGCGCTAGCGGGAGTGGAGCAGTTCTTC. Amino acid sequence: CASSPIGALAGVEQFF.

This clonotype was counted between two and nine times. The CDR3 protein is CSVEDRGSYGYTF. The CDR3 bases are TGCAGCGTTGAAGATCGAGGGTCCTATGGCTACACCTTC. This chain joins TRBV29-1 and TRBJ1-2; unclear D gene. The CDR3 is 13 residues long. Germline values: CDR1 SQVTM, CDR2 ANQGSEA. Deletions cut 0 bases from V and 4 bases from J, with 9 bases between.

This clonotype was seen a handful of times. V usage is TRBV2 and J usage is TRBJ1-3; D not resolved. The CDR3 consists of 14 residues. CDR1 and CDR2 from the germline V gene are SNHLY and FYNNEI. Trimming removed 7 bases at V and 0 bases at J, with 10 bases between. This CDR3 reads CASTGRISGNTIYF. The CDR3 nucleotides read TGTGCCAGCACCGGACGTATCTCTGGAAACACCATATATTTT. Full variable domain (rest looked up from reference TRBV2 and TRBJ1-3): EPEVTQTPSHQVTQMGQEVILRCVPISNHLYFYWYRQILGQKVEFLVSFYNNEISEKSEIFDDQFSVERPDGSNFTLKIRSTKLEDSAMYFCASTGRISGNTIYFGEGSWLTVV.

This clonotype was picked up one time. V and J are TRBV24-1 and TRBJ2-2; D perhaps matches TRBD1 (6 bases). From germline, CDR1 is KGHDR and CDR2 SFDVKD. The CDR3 is 14 amino acids. V lost 4 bases and J lost 6, with 11 bases in between. CDR3 residues: CATSEPGVAGELFF. CDR3 nucleotides: TGTGCCACCAGTGAACCAGGGGTTGCCGGGGAGCTGTTTTTT.

This clonotype was recorded at least ten times. The chain joins TRBV5-1 to TRBJ2-2, with D possibly matching TRBD2 (6 bases). The CDR3 length is 14 residues. Trimming took 0 bases from V and 7 from J, leaving 10 bases between them. CDR1 is SGHRS, CDR2 YFSETQ, per germline. The CDR3 is CASSLAGGNGELFF. The CDR3 DNA reads TGCGCCAGCAGCTTGGCCGGCGGGAACGGGGAGCTGTTTTTT.

The chain uses TRBV28 and TRBJ2-1; D possibly corresponds to TRBD2 (5 bases). Trimming shortened V by 3 bases and J by 5 bases, and 11 bases separated the two germline ends. Looked up from germline, CDR1 is MDHEN and CDR2 is SYDVKM. The CDR3 spans 14 residues. CDR3 sequence reads: CASSFQRSHNEQFF. The CDR3 nucleotides read TGTGCCAGCAGTTTCCAGCGGAGCCACAATGAGCAGTTCTTC.

In this sample, this clonotype turned up many times. The chain combines TRBV12-3 or TRBV12-4 with TRBJ2-4, with a possible D match to TRBD1 (6 bases). This CDR3 is 14 amino acids long. With 6 bases removed from V and 2 bases from J, the gap between germline ends came to 11 bases. The CDR3 coding sequence is TGTGCCAGCAGCCCAGACAGGTCCAAAAACATTCAGTACTTC. Protein sequence: CASSPDRSKNIQYF.